Listed below are T cell receptor beta chains from one sample, sequenced in a study of T cell repertoires in cytomegalovirus infection. Their antigen targets remain unknown. TCRdb analysed the reads with MiXCR anew, one entry per CDR3 protein. The data hold about 310,000 distinct CDR3 sequences, with around 25% observed a single time. This specimen consisted of cultured PBMCs, obtained from culture after CMV antigen stimulation. These receptor sequences come from a human donor in good health (CMV status not recorded). Some clones in this sample may be carry-over from other donors' samples. CDR3s include the opening cysteine and the closing phenylalanine or tryptophan. The D gene is left open where the match is weak. Some rows mark clone size as missing; the rest say once, few, many or name a class of expanded clone.

16 TRBD1 TRBJ2-7 TRBV28 . TGTGCCAGCAGGATGGGACAGGGGGCACCATTCTACGAGCAGTACTTC CASRMGQGAPFYEQYF
17 TRBD2 TRBJ2-1 TRBV6-4 . TGTGCCAGCAGCCGCCGTACCGGGACTAGCGGCCCCGGCGGGCAGTTCTTC CASSRRTGTSGPGGQFF
16 TRBD2 TRBJ2-7 TRBV5-1 . TGCGCCAGCAGCTTGGCCGGGACTAGCATTTACTACGAGCAGTACTTC CASSLAGTSIYYEQYF
12 . TRBJ2-2 TRBV6-2/TRBV6-3 . TGTGCCAGCATTAGGAACGCCGGGGAGCTGTTTTTT CASIRNAGELFF
20 . TRBJ1-6 TRBV28 few TGTGCCAGCAGTTTAAAGGGACATGCCGTGTGGAGCTCCTATAATTCACCCCTCCACTTT CASSLKGHAVWSSYNSPLHF
18 . TRBJ1-5 TRBV28 few TGTGCCAGCAGCTTGGGGTCGACAAAAGGGTATAGCAATCAGCCCCAGCATTTT CASSLGSTKGYSNQPQHF
17 . TRBJ2-6 TRBV12-3/TRBV12-4 . TGTGCCAGCAGTTTAATCGAGGGGGGCTCTGGGGCCAACGTCCTGACTTTC CASSLIEGGSGANVLTF
15 . TRBJ2-1 TRBV4-1 . TGCGCCAGCAGCCCCGGGGGTGGCTCCTACAATGAGCAGTTCTTC CASSPGGGSYNEQFF
12 . TRBJ2-5 TRBV15 . TGTGCCACCAGCACACTAAAAGAGACCCAGTACTTC CATSTLKETQYF
13 . TRBJ2-1 TRBV6-2/TRBV6-3 . TGTGTCGTAGCAACGGGAGTCCCCAATGAGCAGTTCTTC CVVATGVPNEQFF
15 . TRBJ2-1 TRBV20-1 few TGCAGTGCTAGAGATCCGAGGGACTCCTACAATGAGCAGTTCTTC CSARDPRDSYNEQFF
16 . TRBJ2-3 TRBV29-1 . TGCAGCGTTTTTGGCACGTCAACCCGTCGCACAGATACGCAGTATTTT CSVFGTSTRRTDTQYF
13 . TRBJ1-2 TRBV7-2 many TGTGCCAGCAGCTCCAACGAGGGCTATGGCTACACCTTC CASSSNEGYGYTF
13 . TRBJ1-2 TRBV5-1 . TGCGCCAGCACAGAGATGGACAACTATGGCTACACCTTC CASTEMDNYGYTF
19 TRBD1 TRBJ1-6 TRBV7-6 . TGTGCCAGCAGCTTAGGCGGACAGGGGGCGAGTGGGTCATATTCACCCCTCCACTTT CASSLGGQGASGSYSPLHF
16 TRBD1 TRBJ2-7 TRBV25-1 . TGTGCCAGCAGTGACCAGTCCGGGACAGGGACCTACGAGCAGTACTTC CASSDQSGTGTYEQYF
16 TRBD2 TRBJ2-5 TRBV4-1 . TGCGCCAGCAGCCAAGAATTCACTAGCGGCCAAGAGACCCAGTACTTC CASSQEFTSGQETQYF
17 . TRBJ2-5 TRBV19 few TGTGCCAGTAGTATAGGTGCGGGGGCCGCAAGCCAAGAGACCCAGTACTTC CASSIGAGAASQETQYF
15 TRBD1 TRBJ1-5 TRBV19 many TGTGCCAGTAGGCCGGGACAGGGAGGCAATCAGCCCCAGCATTTT CASRPGQGGNQPQHF
16 . TRBJ2-2 TRBV24-1 . TGTGCCACCAGTGATTTTTCGTCGGGGGACACCGGGGAGCTGTTTTTT CATSDFSSGDTGELFF
11 . TRBJ1-1 TRBV10-3 few TGTGCCATCAGTGTTGGCACTGAAGCTTTCTTT CAISVGTEAFF
14 TRBD1 TRBJ2-7 TRBV7-3 . TGTGCCAGCAGTTATAGGGGGCTTCCGGGCGAGCAGTACTTC CASSYRGLPGEQYF
15 TRBD2 TRBJ2-3 TRBV28 . TGTGCCAGCAGTTTGGGAGGGAGCCTGGCAGATACGCAGTATTTT CASSLGGSLADTQYF
17 . TRBJ2-3 TRBV10-3 . TGTGCCATCAGTGAGAGGGGCGGGGTTATTAGCACAGATACGCAGTATTTT CAISERGGVISTDTQYF